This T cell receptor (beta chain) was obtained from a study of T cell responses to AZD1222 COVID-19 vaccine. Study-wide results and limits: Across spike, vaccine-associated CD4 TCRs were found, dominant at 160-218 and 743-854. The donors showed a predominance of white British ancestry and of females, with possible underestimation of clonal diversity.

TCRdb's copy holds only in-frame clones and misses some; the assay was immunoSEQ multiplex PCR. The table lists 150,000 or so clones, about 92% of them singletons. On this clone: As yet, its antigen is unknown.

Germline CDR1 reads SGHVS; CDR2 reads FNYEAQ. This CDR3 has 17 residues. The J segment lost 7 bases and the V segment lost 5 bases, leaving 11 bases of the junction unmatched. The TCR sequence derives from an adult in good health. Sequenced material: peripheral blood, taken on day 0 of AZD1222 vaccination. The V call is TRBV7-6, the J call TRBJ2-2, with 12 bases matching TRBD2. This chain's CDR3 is CASSLSSGGAQVGELFF. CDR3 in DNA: TGTGCCAGCAGCCTCTCTAGCGGGGGGGCCCAAGTCGGGGAGCTGTTTTTT.